This T cell receptor beta chain derives from a study of PD-1 blockade in mismatch repair-deficient tumors. This clone came up once. From germline, CDR1 is MNHNS and CDR2 SASEGT. V lost 3 bases, J lost 11 bases, and 13 bases lay in between. The CDR3 runs 12 residues. Sequencing was performed with immunoSEQ multiplex PCR; in TCRdb, only in-frame clones are kept and a portion is missing. The sample has over 75,000 clones, over 70% seen once. The chain uses TRBV6-1 and TRBJ2-5, with D tentatively TRBD2 (6 bases). This sample comprised peripheral blood, obtained 12 weeks after starting pembrolizumab. This TCR was sampled from an adult with mismatch repair-deficient cancer. The CDR3 loop is CASSDLRREQYF. CDR3 coding DNA: TGTGCCAGCAGTGACCTCAGGAGGGAGCAGTACTTC.